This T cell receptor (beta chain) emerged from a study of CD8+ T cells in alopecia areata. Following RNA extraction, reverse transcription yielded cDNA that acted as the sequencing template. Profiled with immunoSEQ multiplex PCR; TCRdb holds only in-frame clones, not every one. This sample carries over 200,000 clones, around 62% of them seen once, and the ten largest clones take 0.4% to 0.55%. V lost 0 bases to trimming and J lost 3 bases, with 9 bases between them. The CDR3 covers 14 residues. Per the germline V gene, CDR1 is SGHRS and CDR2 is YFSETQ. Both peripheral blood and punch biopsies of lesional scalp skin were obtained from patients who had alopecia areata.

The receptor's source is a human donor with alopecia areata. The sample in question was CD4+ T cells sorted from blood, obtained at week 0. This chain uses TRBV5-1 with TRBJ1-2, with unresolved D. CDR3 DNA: TGCGCCAGCAGCTTGGGTGGGCGAGACTATGGCTACACCTTC. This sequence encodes CASSLGGRDYGYTF. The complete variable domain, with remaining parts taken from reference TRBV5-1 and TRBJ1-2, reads KAGVTQTPRYLIKTRGQQVTLSCSPISGHRSVSWYQQTPGQGLQFLFEYFSETQRNKGNFPGRFSGRQFSNSRSEMNVSTLELGDSALYLCASSLGGRDYGYTFGSGTRLTVV.